This T cell receptor beta chain was profiled in a study of cytomegalovirus exposure and HLA in healthy donors. The protocol was immunoSEQ multiplex PCR, while the TCRdb copy is restricted to in-frame clones and leaves out a portion. Altogether approximately 220,000 clones are present, 75% to 90% being singletons, with the ten largest covering over 12%. This clone came up a few times. Its antigen remains unknown. This CDR3 has 13 amino acids. V was pared by 1 base and J by 7 bases, with 8 bases between. Germline V gene data show CDR1 as MGHRA and CDR2 as YSYEKL. Study-wide points: Rare TCR sequences dominated, though some public TCRs recurred in many donors. TCR beta chains numbering more than 150 were designated cytomegalovirus-associated.

The sample consisted of PBMCs. The sequence was collected from a young woman in good health and CMV-seropositive. The chain joins TRBV4-1 to TRBJ1-5; unclear D gene. As DNA, the CDR3 is TGCGCCAGCAGCCAAGGGGTGGAGCAGCCCCAGCATTTT. Translating gives CASSQGVEQPQHF.